Presented here are 20 T cell receptor beta chains from one specimen sequenced in a study of T-cell memory formation after mild COVID-19. MiXCR was run by TCRdb on the 5' RACE reads, yielding one entry per CDR3 protein. Counted here are around 340,000 distinct CDR3 sequences, around 21% occurring once; the ten biggest clones make up under 15%. The sequenced sample was PBMCs or a T cell subset sorted from them (not recorded which). The receptors were gathered from an adult woman who had mild COVID-19 (a few samples of this study predate the infection). Cell type and time point are not known.

This clonotype was counted only a few times. The rearrangement links TRBV7-2 to TRBJ1-6; 11 nucleotides match TRBD1. Germline V gene lookup returns CDR1 SGHTA and CDR2 FQGNSA. This CDR3 region has 15 residues. Germline trimming cut 5 bases from V and 10 bases from J; bases unmatched to any gene: 7. DNA for the CDR3: TGTGCCAGCAGCAACCGGGACAGGGGGTTCTCACCCCTCCACTTT. It encodes CASSNRDRGFSPLHF.

The rearrangement uses TRBV6-5 and TRBJ2-1, with D possibly being TRBD2 (5 bases). The CDR3 is made up of 16 amino acids. Looked up from germline, CDR1 is MNHEY and CDR2 is SVGAGI. The germline V and J ends were trimmed by 2 bases and 3 bases, with 14 bases remaining between them. The CDR3 bases are TGTGCCAGCAGTTACGAGGGCCATTCGAACTACAATGAGCAGTTCTTC. This sequence encodes CASSYEGHSNYNEQFF.

This clonotype occurred a few times. The chain links TRBV6-5 to TRBJ1-2; D might be TRBD1 (5 bases). Germline V lookup: CDR1 MNHEY, CDR2 SVGAGI. The CDR3 totals 15 residues. Trimming took off 5 bases at V and 5 bases at J, with 18 bases between the two ends. The CDR3 region is CASSRAGSRLYGYTF. As DNA, the CDR3 is TGTGCCAGCAGTCGCGCAGGGTCCCGCCTTTATGGCTACACCTTC.

This chain links TRBV7-9 with TRBJ1-5; D call uncertain. V shed 5 bases and J shed 9 bases, with 8 bases lying between them. The CDR3 loop spans 11 amino acids. CDR1 SEHNR and CDR2 FQNEAQ come from the germline V gene (reference sequence). The chain's CDR3 is CASSASGPQHF. The CDR3 DNA reads TGTGCCAGCAGCGCAAGTGGGCCCCAGCATTTT.

This clonotype was counted a few times. This sequence joins TRBV7-9 and TRBJ1-6; D not resolved. This CDR3 spans 17 amino acids. Germline loops: CDR1 SEHNR, CDR2 FQNEAQ (reference sequence). The ends were cut back, 4 bases at V and 0 bases at J, with 13 bases in the middle. The CDR3: CASSSVRVSSYNSPLHF. As DNA, the CDR3 is TGTGCCAGCAGCTCCGTTAGGGTGTCCTCCTATAATTCACCCCTCCACTTT.

V is TRBV20-1 and J is TRBJ2-1; 11 nucleotides match TRBD2. V lost 6 bases to trimming and J lost 7 bases; unmatched junction nucleotides: 8. Germline V gene data show CDR1 as DFQATT and CDR2 as SNEGSKA (reference sequence). This CDR3 region has 14 residues. DNA of the CDR3: TGCAGTGCAGCACTAGCGGGGGCCGTAAATGAGCAGTTCTTC. This translates into CSAALAGAVNEQFF.

This clonotype appeared a few times. This chain links TRBV5-4 with TRBJ2-2, with 9 bases aligning to TRBD1. The germline gives CDR1 SGHNT, CDR2 YYREEE (reference sequence). V trimming: 3 bases; J trimming: 5 bases; junction bases outside the gene matches: 5. This CDR3 region has 15 residues. The CDR3 sequence: CASSWGQGRTGELFF. In DNA form, the CDR3 reads TGTGCCAGCAGCTGGGGACAGGGTCGTACCGGGGAGCTGTTTTTT.

This clonotype came up a few times. The chain couples TRBV7-9 to TRBJ2-1; no firm D call. V dropped 4 bases and J dropped 10 bases, with 11 bases sitting between them. The CDR3 sequence is 12 residues long. The germline V gene has CDR1 SEHNR and CDR2 FQNEAQ (reference sequence). The CDR3 DNA reads TGTGCCAGCAGCTCCAGTTCTCGGGAGCAGTTCTTC. Amino acid sequence: CASSSSSREQFF.

V is TRBV19 and J is TRBJ2-2; 7 nucleotides line up with TRBD1. V lost 6 bases and J lost 1; bases outside the gene matches: 8. CDR3 size: 16 residues. Germline loops: CDR1 LNHDA, CDR2 SQIVND (reference sequence). The CDR3 protein is CASRGPGQRNTGELFF. Written as DNA, the CDR3 is TGTGCCAGTAGGGGGCCGGGACAGAGGAACACCGGGGAGCTGTTTTTT.

The V call is TRBV7-9, the J call TRBJ1-1; TRBD1 matches 7 bases. The V and J ends lost 8 bases and 4 bases, in that order; junction bases with no gene match: 7. The CDR3 totals 13 residues. Germline assignment: CDR1 SEHNR and CDR2 FQNEAQ (reference sequence). CDR3 DNA: TGTGCCAGCGATCAGGGGGTGGTCACTGAAGCTTTCTTT. It is translated as CASDQGVVTEAFF.

Notes on this clonotype: At one end, the junction sequence differs from germline, possibly due to a read error. The V gene is TRBV27, the J gene TRBJ1-2; TRBD1 is a possible D gene (5 bases). Germline CDR1 is MNHEY and CDR2 is SMNVEV (reference sequence). CDR3 length: 12 residues. The CDR3 nucleotides read TGTGCCAGCAGCCTGAGGGGCTATGCCTACACCTTC. It specifies CASSLRGYAYTF.

J is TRBJ2-7 and V is TRBV18; possible D gene TRBD2, 6 bases. Germline V gives CDR1 KGHSH, CDR2 LQKENI. The CDR3 length is 15 residues. Trimming removed 1 base from V and 0 bases from J, with 10 bases in between. CDR3 coding DNA: TGTGCCAGCTCACCACGGGGGGTCGCCTCCTACGAGCAGTACTTC. This translates into CASSPRGVASYEQYF. Full variable domain (outside the CDR3, taken from reference TRBV18 and TRBJ2-7): NAGVMQNPRHLVRRRGQEARLRCSPMKGHSHVYWYRQLPEEGLKFMVYLQKENIIDESGMPKERFSAEFPKEGPSILRIQQVVRGDSAAYFCASSPRGVASYEQYFGPGTRLTVT.

The chain carries TRBV6-6 and TRBJ2-5; D is unresolved. CDR1 and CDR2 from the germline V gene are MNHNY and SVGAGI (reference sequence). CDR3 size: 13 residues. Trimming removed 6 bases from V and 2 bases from J, with 10 bases in between. The CDR3: CASRGGVQETQYF. In DNA form, the CDR3 reads TGTGCCAGCAGGGGTGGCGTTCAAGAGACCCAGTACTTC.

V usage is TRBV6-2 or TRBV6-3 and J usage is TRBJ2-3; D not certain. CDR3 length: 15 residues. The germline V gene has CDR1 MNHEY and CDR2 SVGEGT. V was trimmed by 2 bases and J by 0 bases, leaving 9 bases between them. CDR3 sequence reads: CASSYGIQSTDTQYF. CDR3 nucleotide sequence: TGTGCCAGCAGTTACGGAATACAAAGCACAGATACGCAGTATTTT.

The V call is TRBV20-1, the J call TRBJ2-1; D is uncertain. V dropped 2 bases and J dropped 6 bases, with 14 bases sitting between them. This CDR3 is built from 14 residues. The germline gives CDR1 DFQATT, CDR2 SNEGSKA (reference sequence). CDR3 loop: CSARPTASRNEQFF. CDR3 in DNA: TGCAGTGCTAGACCTACCGCATCCCGCAATGAGCAGTTCTTC.

This clonotype was counted only a few times. The chain combines TRBV20-1 with TRBJ2-7, with D possibly matching TRBD2 (5 bases). Trimming removed 1 base at V and 2 bases at J, with 15 bases between. This CDR3 has 15 amino acids. The germline gives CDR1 DFQATT, CDR2 SNEGSKA (reference sequence). The CDR3 loop reads CSARAWRLEAYEQYF. The CDR3 coding sequence is TGCAGTGCTAGAGCGTGGAGGCTAGAGGCCTACGAGCAGTACTTC.

Written as DNA, the CDR3 is TGTGCCAGCAGCCTAGGGAAGGCTACGGGGCAGTACTTC. It codes for CASSLGKATGQYF. The genes are TRBV6-4 and TRBJ2-7; D remains ambiguous. Germline V gene data show CDR1 as MRHNA and CDR2 as SNTAGT. V lost 6 bases, J lost 9 bases, and 18 bases lay in between. The CDR3 runs 13 residues.

In this sample, this clonotype turned up a few times. The chain links TRBV11-3 to TRBJ2-1; no firm D call. Looked up from germline, CDR1 is SGHNT and CDR2 is YENEEA. Trimming shortened V by 7 bases and J by 4 bases, and 17 bases separated the two germline ends. The CDR3 length is 15 residues. The CDR3 sequence: CASTSGYVGYNEQFF. The DNA of the CDR3 is TGTGCCAGCACCTCCGGCTACGTAGGATACAATGAGCAGTTCTTC.

The V call is TRBV24-1, the J call TRBJ1-5; D may be TRBD1 (6 bases). V was shortened by 3 bases and J by 3 bases, with 8 bases between the two germline ends. Germline V lookup: CDR1 KGHDR, CDR2 SFDVKD. The CDR3 is made up of 14 amino acids. The CDR3 nucleotides are TGTGCCACCAGTGATAGGGGGTACAATCAGCCCCAGCATTTT. Translating gives CATSDRGYNQPQHF.

The chain links TRBV29-1 to TRBJ2-5, with D maybe TRBD2 (6 bases). This CDR3 region has 13 residues. Germline-derived CDR1 and CDR2 are SQVTM and ANQGSEA. Trimming took off 3 bases at V and 1 base at J, with 9 bases between the two ends. DNA for the CDR3: TGCAGCGTTGACAGTAGCGGCCAAGAGACCCAGTACTTC. It translates to CSVDSSGQETQYF.